The 31 T cell receptor beta chains below were found in one sample sequenced in a study of cytomegalovirus exposure and HLA in healthy donors. The study ran its PCR with 60 Vbeta and 13 Jbeta primers. Sequencing was performed with immunoSEQ multiplex PCR; in TCRdb, only in-frame clones are kept and a portion is missing. The data show more than 100,000 clones, roughly 85% seen once. The sequencing input was PBMCs. The receptors come from a man aged 35-49 years in good health and CMV-seronegative.

The rearrangement uses TRBV30 and TRBJ1-1, with TRBD1 matching over 9 bases. The CDR3 has 14 amino acids. Unmatched junction bases numbered 6, after V lost 7 bases and J lost 0 bases. Germline assignment: CDR1 GTSNPN and CDR2 SVGIG (reference sequence). This CDR3 reads CAFRDRAMNTEAFF. DNA for the CDR3: TGTGCCTTCCGGGACAGGGCCATGAACACTGAAGCTTTCTTT.

Comments on this clone: One end of the junction is discordant with germline, which a read error may explain. This sequence joins TRBV7-9 and TRBJ2-1; the match to TRBD2 covers 8 bases. Germline V CDR1 and CDR2: SEHNR, FQNEAQ (reference sequence). The CDR3 length is 16 residues. CDR3 in DNA: TGTTCCAGCAGCTTAACCAGCGGGAGCTCCTACAATGAGCAGTTCTTC. This codes for CSSSLTSGSSYNEQFF. Supplemented by reference TRBV7-9 and TRBJ2-1, the full variable domain reads DTGVSQNPRHKITKRGQNVTFRCDPISEHNRLYWYRQTLGQGPEFLTYFQNEAQLEKSRLLSDRFSAERPKGSFSTLEIQRTEQGDSAMYLCSSSLTSGSSYNEQFFGPGTRLTVL.

This clone was seen more than once but under ten times. The J gene is TRBJ2-5, the V gene TRBV7-2; TRBD2 aligns across 11 bases. Germline V CDR1 and CDR2: SGHTA, FQGNSA. The CDR3 covers 16 residues. After removal of 0 bases from V and 2 bases from J, the junction contained 2 bases not matched to a gene. The CDR3 nucleotides read TGTGCCAGCAGCTTAGCGGCTAGCGGGGGGCAAGAGACCCAGTACTTC. As protein: CASSLAASGGQETQYF.

V usage is TRBV7-2 and J usage is TRBJ2-2; 9 bases agree with TRBD2. V lost 2 bases, J lost 5 bases, and 6 bases stayed unmatched. Germline CDR1 and CDR2: SGHTA and FQGNSA. The CDR3 is made up of 16 amino acids. CDR3 amino acids: CASSLRYLAGTGELFF. CDR3 in DNA: TGTGCCAGCAGCTTAAGATACCTAGCGGGAACCGGGGAGCTGTTTTTT.

By frequency in the sample, this clone is medium-sized (0.01 to 0.1%). The J gene is TRBJ2-2, the V gene TRBV11-3; 7 bases are a match to TRBD1. The CDR3 sequence is 13 residues long. V shed 3 bases, J shed 7 bases, and the junction held 2 bases outside the gene matches. Germline lookup yields CDR1 SGHNT and CDR2 YENEEA. The CDR3 DNA sequence: TGTGCCAGCAGCTTCAGGGGGAACGGGGAGCTGTTTTTT. This translates into CASSFRGNGELFF.

The chain is built from TRBV7-3 and TRBJ2-2; D is unclear. From germline, CDR1 is SGHTA and CDR2 FQGTGA. The CDR3 contains 18 residues. V shed 2 bases and J shed 0 bases, with 16 bases lying between them. CDR3 sequence: CASSLLGLAVTNTGELFF. CDR3 DNA sequence: TGTGCCAGCAGCTTACTCGGTCTTGCGGTAACGAACACCGGGGAGCTGTTTTTT.

The V and J genes are TRBV28 and TRBJ2-7; D is perhaps TRBD1 (6 bases). Trimming took 4 bases from V and 7 from J, leaving 8 bases between them. The germline CDR1 and CDR2 sequences are MDHEN and SYDVKM. The CDR3 sequence is 11 residues long. Written as DNA, the CDR3 is TGTGCCAGCAGTTCAGGGGAAGAGCAGTACTTC. Protein product: CASSSGEEQYF.

This chain joins TRBV7-9 and TRBJ2-1; TRBD2 agrees at 8 bases. J lost 5 bases, V lost 10 bases, and 10 bases had no gene match. The germline gives CDR1 SEHNR, CDR2 FQNEAQ (reference sequence). CDR3 length equals 14 residues. CDR3 nucleotide sequence: TGTGCCATACCCACCAGCGGGAGCAACAATGAGCAGTTCTTC. This codes for CAIPTSGSNNEQFF.

The chain uses TRBV29-1 and TRBJ1-4, with 8 bases that match TRBD1. The CDR3 sequence is 12 residues long. The V gene's germline CDR1 is SQVTM and CDR2 ANQGSEA. V lost 6 bases to trimming and J lost 8 bases; unmatched junction nucleotides: 5. Here the CDR3 reads CSVGRQGEKLFF. The CDR3, as DNA: TGCAGCGTGGGACGACAGGGGGAAAAACTGTTTTTT.

The J gene is TRBJ2-3, the V gene TRBV4-2; TRBD2 aligns across 10 bases. Trimming took 0 bases from V and 2 from J; bases not matched to a gene: 17. CDR1 and CDR2 from the germline V gene are LGHNA and YNFKEQ. The CDR3 contains 21 residues. The CDR3 coding sequence is TGTGCCAGCAGCCAAGAGGTATGGACTAGCGGAATTTTTACTCCCACAGATACGCAGTATTTT. Its translation: CASSQEVWTSGIFTPTDTQYF.

The chain uses TRBV18 and TRBJ1-3, with D unresolved. CDR3 length equals 14 residues. From germline, CDR1 is KGHSH and CDR2 LQKENI. Trimming cost V 3 bases and J 8 bases, with 14 bases left between them. The CDR3 protein is CASSPVGGLDTIYF. CDR3 coding DNA: TGTGCCAGCTCACCCGTTGGCGGCCTGGACACCATATATTTT.

This chain links TRBV29-1 with TRBJ1-2; D not resolved. CDR1 is SQVTM and CDR2 is ANQGSEA in the germline V gene. The CDR3 has 10 amino acids. V was clipped by 4 bases and J by 7 bases, with 7 bases between them. The CDR3 is CSVVRSGYTF. CDR3 DNA sequence: TGCAGCGTTGTTCGGAGTGGCTACACCTTC.

The rearrangement joins TRBV9 to TRBJ2-2, with 8 bases matching TRBD2. This CDR3 contains 16 residues. In germline, CDR1 is SGDLS, CDR2 YYNGEE. J was trimmed by 2 bases and V by 4 bases; bases with no gene match: 7. CDR3 sequence reads: CASSPLAGRNTGELFF. The DNA for the CDR3 is TGTGCCAGCAGCCCTTTAGCGGGGCGTAACACCGGGGAGCTGTTTTTT. The whole variable domain, filled in from reference TRBV9 and TRBJ2-2, reads DSGVTQTPKHLITATGQRVTLRCSPRSGDLSVYWYQQSLDQGLQFLIQYYNGEERAKGNILERFSAQQFPDLHSELNLSSLELGDSALYFCASSPLAGRNTGELFFGEGSRLTVL.

CDR3 DNA: TGTGCCAGCAGTGAACCAGGGGTGTTGAACACTGAAGCTTTCTTT. It codes for CASSEPGVLNTEAFF. The J gene is TRBJ1-1, the V gene TRBV2, with D perhaps matching TRBD1 (6 bases). The CDR3 consists of 15 residues. The V gene's germline CDR1 is SNHLY and CDR2 FYNNEI. V gave up 2 bases and J gave up 0 bases, with 10 bases separating them.

The gene calls are TRBV6-5 and TRBJ2-1; D gene unclear. The CDR3 runs to 16 residues. From germline, CDR1 is MNHEY and CDR2 SVGAGI. Trimming stripped 4 bases from V and 5 bases from J, with 18 bases between. This CDR3 reads CASSSPRSSINNEQFF. DNA of the CDR3: TGTGCCAGCAGTTCTCCCCGATCCAGTATAAACAATGAGCAGTTCTTC.

V and J are TRBV18 and TRBJ1-5, with D perhaps matching TRBD1 (5 bases). From germline, CDR1 is KGHSH and CDR2 LQKENI. V shed 3 bases and J shed 0 bases, with 6 bases lying between them. The CDR3 spans 14 residues. The CDR3 sequence: CASSPDSSNQPQHF. The CDR3 nucleotides read TGTGCCAGCTCACCTGACAGTAGCAATCAGCCCCAGCATTTT.

CDR3 sequence reads: CASSPGNYEQYF. CDR3 sequence (DNA): TGTGCCAGCAGCCCAGGCAACTACGAGCAGTACTTC. The J gene is TRBJ2-7, the V gene TRBV5-5; D gene uncertain. This CDR3 region has 12 residues. Deletions cut 4 bases from V and 3 bases from J, with 8 bases between. CDR1 is SGHKS and CDR2 is YYEKEE in the germline V gene (reference sequence).

V is TRBV6-6 and J is TRBJ1-6; D is ambiguous. Germline V gene data show CDR1 as MNHNY and CDR2 as SVGAGI (reference sequence). V lost 6 bases to trimming and J lost 4 bases, with 13 bases between them. The length of the CDR3 is 15 residues. The CDR3 DNA sequence: TGTGCCAGCAGAAGCCTCGAGAATTATAATTCACCCCTCCACTTT. This sequence encodes CASRSLENYNSPLHF.

V usage is TRBV6-5 and J usage is TRBJ2-1; possible D gene TRBD2, 6 bases. The CDR3 length is 15 residues. Germline V lookup: CDR1 MNHEY, CDR2 SVGAGI. The V end lost 6 bases, the J end lost 0 bases, and 12 bases lay between the germline ends. The CDR3 spells CASRRGSHSYNEQFF. The CDR3 nucleotides read TGTGCCAGCAGACGGGGGTCCCACTCCTACAATGAGCAGTTCTTC.

This chain uses TRBV6-5 with TRBJ2-7; D is uncertain. The V end was cut by 4 bases, the J end by 7 bases, with 8 bases between. Germline V lookup: CDR1 MNHEY, CDR2 SVGAGI. The length of the CDR3 is 11 residues. CDR3 nucleotides: TGTGCCAGCAGTTCCACACGTGAGCAGTACTTC. It yields the protein CASSSTREQYF.

The chain has TRBV6-1 and TRBJ2-1; 12 bases are a match to TRBD2. Germline V gives CDR1 MNHNS, CDR2 SASEGT. The CDR3 runs to 17 residues. Trimming took 1 base from V and 1 from J; bases not matched to a gene: 2. The CDR3 region is CASSEGTSGNSYNEQFF. The DNA for the CDR3 is TGTGCCAGCAGTGAAGGGACTAGCGGGAATTCCTACAATGAGCAGTTCTTC.

The chain carries TRBV7-9 and TRBJ1-1, with a tentative D call TRBD1 (6 bases). Germline V CDR1 and CDR2: SEHNR, FQNEAQ (reference sequence). Between the trimmed V and J ends, which lost 3 bases and 1 base, there was a span of 12 bases. The CDR3 is 15 residues long. The CDR3 nucleotides read TGTGCCAGCAGCTTGGGGGGGGGCAGGAACACTGAAGCTTTCTTT. It yields the protein CASSLGGGRNTEAFF.

The V call is TRBV5-1, the J call TRBJ2-1, with D uncertain. This CDR3 is 12 amino acids long. Per the germline V gene, CDR1 is SGHRS and CDR2 is YFSETQ. Trimming took 3 bases from V and 7 from J, leaving 8 bases between them. CDR3 DNA sequence: TGCGCCAGCAGCTCCACTTGGAATGAGCAGTTCTTC. It codes for CASSSTWNEQFF.

The chain combines TRBV30 with TRBJ1-5; 10 bases fit TRBD1. The germline gives CDR1 GTSNPN, CDR2 SVGIG (reference sequence). V was pared by 2 bases and J by 7 bases, with 8 bases of the junction left unmatched. The length of the CDR3 is 15 residues. CDR3 in DNA: TGTGCCTGGAGTAGGGGACAGGGGCAAACACAGCCCCAGCATTTT. Residues: CAWSRGQGQTQPQHF.

As DNA, the CDR3 is TGTGCCAGCTCACCGTTCGACAACGCTGGCACTGAAGCTTTCTTT. It is translated as CASSPFDNAGTEAFF. The rearrangement joins TRBV18 to TRBJ1-1, with D uncertain. The CDR3 is made up of 15 amino acids. V lost 3 bases to trimming and J lost 4 bases, with 15 bases between them. CDR1 KGHSH and CDR2 LQKENI come from the germline V gene.

The rearrangement links TRBV7-9 to TRBJ2-1; 13 nucleotides align to TRBD2. The CDR3 length is 14 residues. CDR1 SEHNR and CDR2 FQNEAQ come from the germline V gene (reference sequence). V shed 5 bases and J 7 bases; nucleotides not matched to a gene: 2. The CDR3 loop is CASSTTSGRNEQFF. The CDR3 nucleotides read TGTGCCAGCAGCACGACTAGCGGGAGGAATGAGCAGTTCTTC.

This chain links TRBV27 with TRBJ2-1; possibly TRBD1 for D (6 bases). Trimming stripped 2 bases from V and 2 bases from J, with 7 bases between. Germline V lookup: CDR1 MNHEY, CDR2 SMNVEV (reference sequence). The CDR3 sequence is 14 residues long. The CDR3: CASSLTGPYNEQFF. CDR3 in DNA: TGTGCCAGCAGTTTAACAGGGCCCTACAATGAGCAGTTCTTC.

This chain joins TRBV7-9 and TRBJ2-2; 11 nucleotides agree with TRBD1. Unmatched junction bases numbered 12, after V lost 5 bases and J lost 7 bases. The CDR3 loop spans 17 amino acids. Germline CDR1 and CDR2: SEHNR and FQNEAQ (reference sequence). The CDR3 sequence: CASSRFRTGGYGGELFF. CDR3 coding DNA: TGTGCCAGCAGCCGTTTCAGGACAGGGGGCTATGGCGGGGAGCTGTTTTTT. Complete variable domain (other parts from reference TRBV7-9 and TRBJ2-2): DTGVSQNPRHKITKRGQNVTFRCDPISEHNRLYWYRQTLGQGPEFLTYFQNEAQLEKSRLLSDRFSAERPKGSFSTLEIQRTEQGDSAMYLCASSRFRTGGYGGELFFGEGSRLTVL.

In regard to this clone: One end of the junction is discordant with germline, which a read error may explain. The rearrangement joins TRBV27 to TRBJ2-1; perhaps TRBD1 as D (6 bases). This CDR3 contains 16 residues. Germline V gene lookup returns CDR1 MNHEY and CDR2 SMNVEV (reference sequence). CDR3 coding DNA: TGTGCCAACAGTTTAACTACCGGGACAAAGTACAATGAGCAGTTCTTC. This sequence encodes CANSLTTGTKYNEQFF.

V and J are TRBV5-4 and TRBJ1-1; the match to TRBD1 covers 7 bases. Germline V CDR1 and CDR2: SGHNT, YYREEE (reference sequence). J gave up 7 bases and V 4 bases, and 7 bases lay outside the gene matches. This CDR3 contains 13 residues. CDR3 DNA sequence: TGTGCCAGCAGCAGGGACAGATTAGATGAAGCTTTCTTT. It codes for CASSRDRLDEAFF.

This clone has just one count. The V call is TRBV19, the J call TRBJ1-5, with TRBD1 identical over 7 bases. CDR1 is LNHDA, CDR2 SQIVND, per germline (reference sequence). The CDR3 is made up of 15 amino acids. The V and J ends lost 6 bases and 1 base, in that order; junction bases with no gene match: 6. The CDR3 nucleotides read TGTGCCAGTAGATCCGACAGGGTCAGCAATCAGCCCCAGCATTTT. This translates into CASRSDRVSNQPQHF.